Below are 30 T cell receptor beta chains sequenced from a single sample in a study of blood T cell repertoires in COVID-19 (TCRdb year 2020). Library generation was performed with the immunoSEQ multiplex PCR assay. In its TCRdb copy, this immuneACCESS table keeps in-frame sequences only and misses some clones. Where compared with another copy, unresolved V genes explain less than half of these, and the others have no known cause. This sample comprises tens of thousands of clones, under 85% of them detected only once. 9% of the sample rests with the top ten. Sequenced: peripheral blood. Every receptor here comes from a human donor in a cohort sampled during active COVID-19.

V and J are TRBV9 and TRBJ2-2; D not certain. V lost 0 bases and J lost 8, with 5 bases in between. CDR1 and CDR2 (germline): SGDLS, YYNGEE. This CDR3 comprises 12 residues. CDR3 DNA: TGTGCCAGCAGCGTAGCTAGTGGGGAGCTGTTTTTT. Encoded protein: CASSVASGELFF.

This chain joins TRBV5-6 and TRBJ2-5, with D possibly matching TRBD1 (5 bases). V was clipped by 5 bases and J by 0 bases, with 17 bases between them. Germline loops: CDR1 SGHDT, CDR2 YYEEEE. The CDR3 totals 16 residues. CDR3 nucleotides: TGTGCCAGCAGGCCCCAGGGTAGCCTTAACCAAGAGACCCAGTACTTC. Residues: CASRPQGSLNQETQYF.

This chain uses TRBV24-1 with TRBJ1-1; D ambiguous. The CDR3 is made up of 13 amino acids. The V gene lost 9 bases and the J gene lost 1 base, with 11 bases spanning the gap. Germline V gene lookup returns CDR1 KGHDR and CDR2 SFDVKD. DNA of the CDR3: TGTGCCACCGAGGAACCGCCGAACACTGAAGCTTTCTTT. It codes for CATEEPPNTEAFF.

The rearrangement uses TRBV4-1 and TRBJ2-3, with 8 bases that match TRBD2. The CDR3 totals 16 residues. J gave up 4 bases and V 2 bases, and 8 bases lay outside the gene matches. Looked up from germline, CDR1 is MGHRA and CDR2 is YSYEKL. The CDR3 bases are TGCGCCAGCAGCCAATACACCGGGACTAGTGCAGATACGCAGTATTTT. Translating gives CASSQYTGTSADTQYF.

This clone came up a few times. The genes are TRBV6-1 and TRBJ1-1; D is possibly TRBD1 (6 bases). Trimming removed 1 base at V and 3 bases at J, with 12 bases between. The CDR3 totals 15 residues. The germline V gene has CDR1 MNHNS and CDR2 SASEGT. CDR3 nucleotides: TGTGCCAGCAGTGAAGTGGGCGGGGGCCACACTGAAGCTTTCTTT. Protein sequence: CASSEVGGGHTEAFF.

CDR3 in amino acids: CAWSARGGVGNSPLHF. In DNA form, the CDR3 reads TGTGCCTGGAGTGCCCGCGGGGGGGTGGGGAATTCACCCCTCCACTTT. V and J are TRBV30 and TRBJ1-6; tentative D call: TRBD1 (5 bases). Trimming took off 1 base at V and 7 bases at J, with 17 bases between the two ends. The CDR3 has 16 amino acids. Germline CDR1 and CDR2: GTSNPN and SVGIG (reference sequence).

This sequence joins TRBV5-1 and TRBJ1-1; unclear D gene. This CDR3 contains 14 residues. CDR1 and CDR2 from the germline V gene are SGHRS and YFSETQ. V was shortened by 4 bases and J by 1 base, with 11 bases between the two germline ends. In DNA form, the CDR3 reads TGCGCCAGCAGCCCAATATCGGGGAACACTGAAGCTTTCTTT. It encodes CASSPISGNTEAFF.

This clone was observed a few times. The chain links TRBV2 to TRBJ1-1; 8 bases match TRBD1. The V gene's germline CDR1 is SNHLY and CDR2 FYNNEI. V lost 5 bases and J lost 0; bases outside the gene matches: 2. The CDR3 runs to 14 residues. The CDR3 nucleotides read TGTGCCAGCAGTAGACAGGGGCTGAACACTGAAGCTTTCTTT. Protein: CASSRQGLNTEAFF.

The chain joins TRBV9 to TRBJ1-1, with a tentative D call TRBD1 (5 bases). Germline CDR1 and CDR2: SGDLS and YYNGEE. Trimming cost V 0 bases and J 0 bases, with 9 bases left between them. The CDR3 extends over 15 amino acids. The CDR3: CASSVVSGMNTEAFF. CDR3 sequence (DNA): TGTGCCAGCAGCGTAGTCTCAGGGATGAACACTGAAGCTTTCTTT.

This clone appeared a few times. The rearrangement joins TRBV7-8 to TRBJ1-4, with TRBD1 matching 7 bases. The CDR3 is 15 residues long. Germline V gene lookup returns CDR1 SGHVS and CDR2 FQNEAQ. The V segment lost 4 bases and the J segment 7 bases; nucleotides outside the gene matches: 9. CDR3 loop: CASSSPGQSSEKLFF. The CDR3 DNA reads as TGTGCCAGCAGCTCACCGGGACAGTCAAGTGAAAAACTGTTTTTT.

This clone has a single count. This chain links TRBV6-5 with TRBJ2-7; 9 bases are a match to TRBD2. CDR3 size: 15 residues. Looked up from germline, CDR1 is MNHEY and CDR2 is SVGAGI. Trimming at V came to 2 bases and at J to 1 base, leaving 3 bases not matched to a gene. CDR3 protein: CASSYLLAGSYEQYF. In nucleotides, the CDR3 is TGTGCCAGCAGTTACCTCCTAGCGGGGTCCTACGAGCAGTACTTC.

This chain links TRBV10-3 with TRBJ2-3; 12 nucleotides match TRBD2. This CDR3 contains 16 residues. With V trimmed by 2 bases and J by 3 bases, 3 bases remained unmatched. CDR1 is ENHRY and CDR2 is SYGVKD in the germline V gene. The CDR3 here is CAISEGLAGQTDTQYF. CDR3 DNA: TGTGCCATCAGTGAGGGACTAGCGGGACAAACAGATACGCAGTATTTT.

This clone was recorded only once. The chain combines TRBV9 with TRBJ1-1; weak D call: TRBD1 (6 bases). The CDR3 covers 16 residues. V was trimmed by 4 bases and J by 2 bases, leaving 18 bases between them. Germline CDR1 is SGDLS and CDR2 is YYNGEE. This chain's CDR3 is CASSLRAGDLNTEAFF. In DNA, the CDR3 is TGTGCCAGCAGCCTCAGGGCAGGGGACCTCAACACTGAAGCTTTCTTT.

The chain uses TRBV9 and TRBJ2-5; 7 bases fit TRBD2. The junction had 7 bases not matched to a gene; V was cut back by 3 bases and J by 5 bases. This CDR3 is built from 14 residues. The germline V gene encodes CDR1 SGDLS and CDR2 YYNGEE. The CDR3 sequence is CASSAREGGETQYF. CDR3 sequence (DNA): TGTGCCAGCAGCGCTAGGGAGGGAGGGGAGACCCAGTACTTC.

The chain is built from TRBV5-1 and TRBJ2-3; D may be TRBD2 (6 bases). The ends were cut back, 1 base at V and 0 bases at J, with 12 bases in the middle. The length of the CDR3 is 16 residues. CDR1 is SGHRS, CDR2 YFSETQ, per germline. The CDR3: CASSLISGASTDTQYF. DNA for the CDR3: TGCGCCAGCAGCTTGATTAGCGGCGCTAGCACAGATACGCAGTATTTT.

DNA of the CDR3: TGTGCCAGCAGCACCGGACAGGGGCGATTTTGGACCCAGTACTTC. Translating gives CASSTGQGRFWTQYF. J is TRBJ2-5 and V is TRBV3-1 (or the pseudogene TRBV3-2), with 9 bases that match TRBD1. This CDR3 spans 15 amino acids. Losses at the gene ends were 5 bases for V and 7 bases for J; bases not matched to a gene: 11. Germline V gives CDR1 LGHDT, CDR2 YNNKEL (reference sequence).

The chain uses TRBV28 and TRBJ2-3; D is perhaps TRBD1 (6 bases). The germline CDR1 and CDR2 sequences are MDHEN and SYDVKM. The V end lost 5 bases, the J end lost 0 bases, and 6 bases lay between the germline ends. The CDR3 has 13 amino acids. Written as DNA, the CDR3 is TGTGCCAGCAGTGGGGGCAGCACAGATACGCAGTATTTT. Translating gives CASSGGSTDTQYF.

The chain carries TRBV7-2 and TRBJ2-1, with D hard to call. This CDR3 has 15 amino acids. The V end lost 6 bases, the J end lost 1 base, and 13 bases lay between the germline ends. Germline V gives CDR1 SGHTA, CDR2 FQGNSA. The CDR3 protein is CASRPGAGSYNEQFF. The CDR3 nucleotides read TGTGCCAGCAGGCCCGGCGCAGGTTCCTACAATGAGCAGTTCTTC.

The chain joins TRBV5-8 to TRBJ2-2; TRBD1 might be the D (6 bases). The V end was cut by 4 bases, the J end by 3 bases, with 13 bases between. This CDR3 has 15 residues. Germline CDR1 is SGHTS and CDR2 is YDEGEE. CDR3: CASSATGWDTGELFF. In DNA form, the CDR3 reads TGTGCCAGCAGCGCAACAGGGTGGGACACCGGGGAGCTGTTTTTT.

The chain is built from TRBV3-1 (or the pseudogene TRBV3-2) and TRBJ2-5, with 7 bases matching TRBD2. Germline loops: CDR1 LGHDT, CDR2 YNNKEL (reference sequence). This CDR3 contains 15 residues. V gave up 2 bases and J gave up 2 bases; unmatched junction bases: 5. The CDR3 is CASSQNSGGQETQYF. CDR3 in DNA: TGTGCCAGCAGCCAAAATTCGGGGGGACAAGAGACCCAGTACTTC.

This sequence joins TRBV18 and TRBJ1-1; perhaps TRBD1 as D (5 bases). CDR3 size: 15 residues. V was cut by 5 bases and J by 0 bases, with 13 bases left in between. Germline V gene data show CDR1 as KGHSH and CDR2 as LQKENI. Here the CDR3 reads CASSKGQLMNTEAFF. The CDR3 nucleotides read TGTGCCAGCTCAAAAGGACAACTCATGAACACTGAAGCTTTCTTT.

The rearrangement joins TRBV19 to TRBJ1-1; maybe TRBD1 (6 bases). Germline loops: CDR1 LNHDA, CDR2 SQIVND (reference sequence). The CDR3 has 15 amino acids. The V end lost 1 base, the J end lost 1 base, and 10 bases lay between the germline ends. The CDR3: CASSIVATGNTEAFF. CDR3 nucleotides: TGTGCCAGTAGTATAGTCGCGACAGGGAACACTGAAGCTTTCTTT.

The rearrangement uses TRBV19 and TRBJ2-2; D is uncertain. Germline loops: CDR1 LNHDA, CDR2 SQIVND (reference sequence). The V and J ends lost 8 bases and 6 bases respectively, with 10 bases between them. The CDR3 is 12 amino acids. The DNA of the CDR3 is TGTGCCAGTCGAGGAAGCGCCGGGGAGCTGTTTTTT. Translation gives CASRGSAGELFF.

The V call is TRBV5-4, the J call TRBJ1-4; no reliable D call. The germline V and J ends were trimmed by 5 bases and 8 bases, with 19 bases remaining between them. The V gene's germline CDR1 is SGHNT and CDR2 YYREEE (reference sequence). This CDR3 contains 15 residues. The CDR3 DNA sequence: TGTGCCAGCAGTAGAGAAGGGAGTTTGGGCGAAAAACTGTTTTTT. The encoded protein is CASSREGSLGEKLFF.

The chain recombines TRBV1 with TRBJ2-3; the table's TRBD2 call for D was not verified on the DNA. TRBV1 is termed a pseudogene. The CDR3 contains 17 residues. This chain's CDR3 is CTSSQPRGLGVADTQYF. Written as DNA, the CDR3 is TGCACCAGCAGCCAGCCCCGGGGACTAGGGGTCGCAGATACGCAGTATTTT.

There are a few counts of this clone. The genes are TRBV7-9 and TRBJ2-7; 11 bases are a match to TRBD1. Trimming removed 7 bases from V and 4 bases from J; junction bases left unmatched: 6. CDR1 is SEHNR, CDR2 FQNEAQ, per germline (reference sequence). This CDR3 spans 14 amino acids. The CDR3 protein is CASTLGQGVYEQYF. The CDR3 DNA sequence: TGTGCCAGCACCCTGGGACAGGGGGTGTACGAGCAGTACTTC.

V is TRBV6-6 and J is TRBJ1-5; D gene uncertain. This CDR3 spans 15 amino acids. With 5 bases removed from V and 9 bases from J, the gap between germline ends came to 20 bases. Per germline, CDR1 MNHNY and CDR2 SVGAGI (reference sequence). The CDR3 here is CASSHRAPRVMPQHF. DNA for the CDR3: TGTGCCAGCAGTCATCGAGCCCCCCGGGTCATGCCCCAGCATTTT.

The CDR3 region has the DNA TGTGCCAGCAGTTGGTCGGGAGTAAACCAAGAGACCCAGTACTTC. It codes for CASSWSGVNQETQYF. The V gene is TRBV6-5, the J gene TRBJ2-5, with a possible D match to TRBD2 (6 bases). Germline-derived CDR1 and CDR2 are MNHEY and SVGAGI. Trimming cost V 4 bases and J 0 bases, with 12 bases left between them. This CDR3 is 15 amino acids long.

V usage is TRBV5-4 and J usage is TRBJ2-5; TRBD2 agrees at 9 bases. Germline CDR1 and CDR2: SGHNT and YYREEE (reference sequence). J lost 5 bases, V lost 0 bases, and 5 bases had no gene match. The CDR3 has 15 residues. The CDR3 spells CASSLGGTSSETQYF. DNA for the CDR3: TGTGCCAGCAGCTTGGGGGGGACTAGCAGTGAGACCCAGTACTTC.

This clone was picked up one time. The J gene is TRBJ2-7, the V gene TRBV3-1 (or the pseudogene TRBV3-2); perhaps TRBD2 as D (5 bases). The CDR3 extends over 14 amino acids. Trimming removed 0 bases at V and 4 bases at J, with 10 bases between. Germline CDR1 and CDR2: LGHDT and YNNKEL (reference sequence). DNA for the CDR3: TGTGCCAGCAGCCAAGAGAGGGCTGTGTACGAGCAGTACTTC. The encoded protein is CASSQERAVYEQYF.